This record looks at one T cell receptor (beta chain) sequence and its context. Antigen specificity is unknown. CDR1 is LGHNA, CDR2 YSLEER, per germline. The CDR3 spans 11 residues. Trimming cost V 8 bases and J 3 bases, with 8 bases left between them. The sample comes from a study of OX40 agonist ivuxolimab in advanced cancers. Across the study: Prior anti-PD-1, anti-PD-L1 or anti-CTLA-4 therapy was allowed; about 39% had some. Study observations and caveats: Researchers report that CD8+ T cells had, on average, more expanded clones than CD4+.

Only in-frame clones appear in the TCRdb table, and some are missing; sequencing was by immunoSEQ multiplex PCR. Of around 110,000 clones in the sample, around 93% were seen once. The chain carries TRBV4-3 and TRBJ2-7; D unresolved. This TCR was sampled from an adult with an advanced solid tumor such as melanoma, head and neck, liver or kidney cancer. The sample was CD4+ or CD8+ T cells sorted from blood, taken in a trial of the OX40 agonist ivuxolimab. As DNA, the CDR3 is TGCGCCAGCGGGAACTTCTACGAGCAGTACTTC. Its protein product is CASGNFYEQYF.